The 24 T cell receptor beta chains given below trace back to one sample, sequenced in a study of Graves' ophthalmopathy and Graves' hyperthyroidism. CDR3 regions of TCR beta were amplified from RNA transcripts. A first-round RT-PCR used HTBI primers, followed by a second-round multiplex PCR. TCRdb recomputed calls from the multiplex PCR reads with MiXCR, one row per CDR3 protein. The sample holds about 640,000 distinct CDR3 sequences, roughly 41% seen once. The sequenced sample was peripheral blood. The receptors derive from an adult man with Graves' ophthalmopathy.

On this clonotype: A much larger clone lies one base from this, so it may be a read error. V is TRBV6-1 and J is TRBJ2-7; the D is unclear. Trimming removed 5 bases at V and 3 bases at J, with 11 bases between. The CDR3 has 13 residues. Germline-derived CDR1 and CDR2 are MNHNS and SASEGT. The CDR3 here is CASSQPGSYEQYF. The CDR3 coding sequence is TGTGCCAGCAGTCAACCAGGCAGCTACGAGCAGTACTTC.

This clonotype was recorded a few times. V and J are TRBV20-1 and TRBJ2-7; 7 bases map to TRBD2. The CDR3 length is 16 residues. The V and J ends lost 2 bases and 2 bases, in that order; junction bases with no gene match: 12. Germline loops: CDR1 DFQATT, CDR2 SNEGSKA (reference sequence). CDR3 nucleotide sequence: TGCAGTGCTAGACCGCGCGCGTTTCGGGGGGCCTACGAGCAGTACTTC. It translates to CSARPRAFRGAYEQYF.

This clonotype has just one count. Because it lacks the conserved phenylalanine or tryptophan at the end, this CDR3 is likely a read error. It is unclear where the CDR3 begins or ends on the DNA, so no DNA is shown, and the CDR3 is as TCRdb lists it. V and J are TRBV11-2 and TRBJ1-1; TRBD1 is taken as the D call from the table, unchecked against the DNA. The CDR3 spans 10 residues, counting both ends. Germline lookup yields CDR1 SGHAT and CDR2 FQNNGV. CDR3 sequence: CASQKTGVFY.

There are many counts of this clonotype. The chain recombines TRBV24-1 with TRBJ2-7; 7 nucleotides agree with TRBD2. This CDR3 spans 14 amino acids. Trimming cost V 5 bases and J 2 bases; bases outside gene matches: 5. Germline values: CDR1 KGHDR, CDR2 SFDVKD. The CDR3 loop reads CATSGRESAYEQYF. The CDR3 nucleotides are TGTGCCACCAGTGGGCGGGAGTCGGCCTACGAGCAGTACTTC.

This clonotype was seen many times. This chain links TRBV9 with TRBJ2-7; 7 bases are a match to TRBD1. The germline CDR1 and CDR2 sequences are SGDLS and YYNGEE. The CDR3 is made up of 14 amino acids. V was clipped by 3 bases and J by 0 bases; unmatched bases: 3. The DNA for the CDR3 is TGTGCCAGCAGCGGGCGGACAGGCTCCTACGAGCAGTACTTC. This translates into CASSGRTGSYEQYF. The full variable domain, in which reference TRBV9 and TRBJ2-7 provide the parts outside the CDR3, is DSGVTQTPKHLITATGQRVTLRCSPRSGDLSVYWYQQSLDQGLQFLIQYYNGEERAKGNILERFSAQQFPDLHSELNLSSLELGDSALYFCASSGRTGSYEQYFGPGTRLTVT.

This clonotype showed up many times. The chain combines TRBV10-3 with TRBJ1-2; the D gene is possibly TRBD1 (6 bases). Trimming left V 4 bases short and J 6 bases short, with 12 bases between. Germline CDR1 ENHRY, CDR2 SYGVKD. The CDR3 is 13 residues long. This chain's CDR3 is CAISGNREDGYTF. The CDR3 coding sequence is TGTGCCATCAGTGGAAACAGGGAGGATGGCTACACCTTC.

Only a few counts were recorded for this clonotype. This chain joins TRBV30 and TRBJ2-7, with 10 bases fitting TRBD1. The germline V gene encodes CDR1 GTSNPN and CDR2 SVGIG (reference sequence). The CDR3 is made up of 13 amino acids. V was clipped by 2 bases and J by 7 bases; unmatched bases: 5. The CDR3 DNA sequence: TGTGCCTGGAGTCCGGGACAGGGGCGTGAGCAGTACTTC. This codes for CAWSPGQGREQYF.

This clonotype was counted once. The rearrangement links TRBV25-1 to TRBJ2-5, with TRBD1 matching over 7 bases. V lost 3 bases, J lost 4 bases, and 11 bases stayed unmatched. This CDR3 spans 16 amino acids. Germline V gene lookup returns CDR1 MGHDK and CDR2 SYGVNS. CDR3 in DNA: TGTGCCAGCAGTGAGGACAGGACAAACTACATAGAGACCCAGTACTTC. Protein: CASSEDRTNYIETQYF.

In its sample, this clonotype was seen many times. The chain links TRBV19 to TRBJ2-5, with D uncertain. The CDR3 is made up of 14 amino acids. In germline, CDR1 is LNHDA, CDR2 SQIVND (reference sequence). Trimming stripped 5 bases from V and 2 bases from J, with 12 bases between. The CDR3 DNA follows: TGTGCCAGTAGTTATCTCGGCAGGCAAGAGACCCAGTACTTC. Its protein product is CASSYLGRQETQYF. Variable domain in full (rest from reference TRBV19 and TRBJ2-5): DGGITQSPKYLFRKEGQNVTLSCEQNLNHDAMYWYRQDPGQGLRLIYYSQIVNDFQKGDIAEGYSVSREKKESFPLTVTSAQKNPTAFYLCASSYLGRQETQYFGPGTRLLVL.

Points on this clonotype: A read error may be the cause here, since a much bigger clone is one base away. This chain's CDR3 is CASSLAQASANYEQYV. In nucleotides, the CDR3 is TGTGCCAGCAGCTTAGCCCAGGCTAGCGCGAATTACGAGCAGTACGTC. The gene calls are TRBV7-9 and TRBJ2-7; a weak D match, TRBD2 (6 bases). The CDR3 covers 16 residues. Deletions cut 0 bases from V and 4 bases from J, with 16 bases between. Germline loops: CDR1 SEHNR, CDR2 FQNEAQ (reference sequence).

The V and J genes are TRBV5-1 and TRBJ2-5, with 8 positions matching TRBD2. The germline gives CDR1 SGHRS, CDR2 YFSETQ. V lost 4 bases and J lost 4; bases outside the gene matches: 12. The CDR3 consists of 16 residues. For the CDR3, the DNA is TGCGCCAGCAGCAGTACTAGCGGATTGGGACGAGAGACCCAGTACTTC. This codes for CASSSTSGLGRETQYF.

In regard to this clonotype: A much larger clone differs by one base, so this may be a read error. The chain is built from TRBV7-9 and TRBJ2-2; TRBD2 aligns across 11 bases. Germline CDR1 is SEHNR and CDR2 is FQNEAQ (reference sequence). This CDR3 is built from 17 residues. The V gene end was trimmed by 2 bases and the J gene end by 3 bases; junction bases not matched to a gene: 5. CDR3 protein: CASSLIAGGPDTGELFF. The CDR3 bases are TGTGCCAGCAGCTTAATAGCGGGGGGGCCGGACACCGGGGAGCTGTTTTTT.

CDR3 loop: CASSSRRGAPDGYTF. CDR3 sequence (DNA): TGTGCCAGCAGCTCCAGGCGGGGGGCGCCGGATGGCTACACCTTC. The chain joins TRBV7-9 to TRBJ1-2; D possibly corresponds to TRBD1 (6 bases). The CDR3 runs 15 residues. Germline CDR1 reads SEHNR; CDR2 reads FQNEAQ (reference sequence). The V gene lost 4 bases and the J gene lost 6 bases, with 18 bases spanning the gap.

The rearrangement uses TRBV11-2 and TRBJ2-7; 7 bases fit TRBD2. Trimming at V came to 6 bases and at J to 3 bases, leaving 8 bases not matched to a gene. Germline CDR1 and CDR2: SGHAT and FQNNGV. This CDR3 region has 14 residues. CDR3 residues: CASSPVAGHYEQYF. The CDR3 nucleotides are TGTGCCAGCAGTCCCGTAGCGGGTCACTACGAGCAGTACTTC. Looking up the rest from reference TRBV11-2 and TRBJ2-7 gives the full variable domain: EAGVAQSPRYKIIEKRQSVAFWCNPISGHATLYWYQQILGQGPKLLIQFQNNGVVDDSQLPKDRFSAERLKGVDSTLKIQPAKLEDSAVYLCASSPVAGHYEQYFGPGTRLTVT.

Ten or more counts support this clonotype. This sequence joins TRBV6-1 and TRBJ1-5; 8 bases agree with TRBD1. Trimming took 2 bases from V and 6 from J; bases not matched to a gene: 3. In germline, CDR1 is MNHNS, CDR2 SASEGT. The CDR3 totals 14 residues. CDR3 DNA: TGTGCCAGCAGTGAACAGGGGGCCAGTCAGCCCCAGCATTTT. It is translated as CASSEQGASQPQHF.

This clonotype occurred many times. The chain couples TRBV9 to TRBJ1-2; D perhaps matches TRBD1 (6 bases). This CDR3 contains 15 residues. From germline, CDR1 is SGDLS and CDR2 YYNGEE. Trimming took 0 bases from V and 6 from J, leaving 15 bases between them. The CDR3 DNA is TGTGCCAGCAGCGTAGATCTTAACAGGGCGAATGGCTACACCTTC. Its protein is CASSVDLNRANGYTF. The full variable domain, in which reference TRBV9 and TRBJ1-2 provide the parts outside the CDR3, is DSGVTQTPKHLITATGQRVTLRCSPRSGDLSVYWYQQSLDQGLQFLIQYYNGEERAKGNILERFSAQQFPDLHSELNLSSLELGDSALYFCASSVDLNRANGYTFGSGTRLTVV.

The table lists this clonotype with a count of one. The V gene is TRBV7-9, the J gene TRBJ1-3, with 10 positions matching TRBD1. J lost 7 bases, V lost 5 bases, and 5 bases had no gene match. CDR1 and CDR2 (germline): SEHNR, FQNEAQ (reference sequence). The CDR3 loop spans 14 amino acids. The CDR3 DNA reads TGTGCCAGCAGCATGGGACAGGGGAGCAACACCATATATTTT. Translated, it gives CASSMGQGSNTIYF.

In this sample, this clonotype turned up a few times. For the CDR3, the DNA is TGTGCCAGCGGCCAGGGGGCGTATAGCACAGATACGCAGTATTTT. This encodes CASGQGAYSTDTQYF. The chain carries TRBV11-2 and TRBJ2-3; TRBD1 matches at 8 bases. The V gene's germline CDR1 is SGHAT and CDR2 FQNNGV. The CDR3 covers 15 residues. Trimming at V came to 8 bases and at J to 0 bases, leaving 7 bases not matched to a gene.

The rearrangement joins TRBV9 to TRBJ2-7, with D possibly matching TRBD1 (6 bases). CDR3 size: 14 residues. V lost 4 bases and J lost 6, with 17 bases in between. Germline CDR1 and CDR2: SGDLS and YYNGEE. This chain's CDR3 is CASSQDSGEAEQYF. In DNA form, the CDR3 reads TGTGCCAGCAGCCAAGATTCAGGGGAAGCCGAGCAGTACTTC.

A word on this clonotype: This may come from a read error, since a much larger clone is one base off. The chain employs TRBV7-9 and TRBJ1-1; TRBD1 matches 9 bases. The CDR3 is 15 amino acids. The trim removed 5 bases at V and 3 bases at J, leaving 7 bases unmatched. CDR1 and CDR2 from the germline V gene are SEHNR and FQNEAQ (reference sequence). CDR3 region: CASSRPTGGDTEAFF. CDR3 sequence (DNA): TGTGCCAGCAGCCGGCCGACAGGGGGGGACACTGAAGCTTTCTTT.

The table lists this clonotype with a few counts. CDR3 coding DNA: TGTGCCAGCAGTTTAGATCCGGGGAGCAACACCGGGGAGCTGTTTTTT. Translated: CASSLDPGSNTGELFF. The chain has TRBV7-3 and TRBJ2-2; D may be TRBD2 (5 bases). CDR3 length: 16 residues. Looked up from germline, CDR1 is SGHTA and CDR2 is FQGTGA. Trimming pared 6 bases from V and 2 bases from J, leaving 16 bases between.

The rearrangement uses TRBV20-1 and TRBJ2-5; 7 bases agree with TRBD1. Germline lookup yields CDR1 DFQATT and CDR2 SNEGSKA (reference sequence). V lost 0 bases and J lost 5; bases outside the gene matches: 9. The CDR3 covers 15 residues. CDR3 protein: CSARDEGGYQETQYF. The CDR3 DNA reads as TGCAGTGCTAGAGATGAAGGGGGCTATCAGGAGACCCAGTACTTC.

The rearrangement joins TRBV7-8 to TRBJ2-5; no clear D gene. Germline V gene sequence: CDR1 SGHVS, CDR2 FQNEAQ. CDR3 length equals 14 residues. Trimming pared 6 bases from V and 9 bases from J, leaving 20 bases between. The CDR3 region is CASSLTPGHLSQYF. CDR3 sequence (DNA): TGTGCCAGCAGTTTAACCCCGGGCCATCTGTCCCAGTACTTC. Complete variable domain (other parts from reference TRBV7-8 and TRBJ2-5): GAGVSQSPRYKVAKRGQDVALRCDPISGHVSLFWYQQALGQGPEFLTYFQNEAQLDKSGLPSDRFFAERPEGSVSTLKIQRTQQEDSAVYLCASSLTPGHLSQYFGPGTRLLVL.

As regards this clonotype: This could be a read error, since a much larger clone is one nucleotide away. The chain is built from TRBV20-1 and TRBJ1-1; TRBD1 might be the D (6 bases). V lost 3 bases, J lost 1 base, and 15 bases lay in between. The CDR3 loop spans 15 amino acids. Germline V CDR1 and CDR2: DFQATT, SNEGSKA (reference sequence). CDR3 coding DNA: TGCAGTGCTAGTACCCTTTGGACAGCGAACACTGAAGCTTTCTTT. Protein product: CSASTLWTANTEAFF.